This T cell receptor (beta chain) is drawn from a study of follicular helper T cells after annual influenza vaccination. Whole-study context: For some subjects, blood spans the 2013-2014, 2014-2015 and 2015-2016 annual vaccinations.

This CDR3 is 16 amino acids long. CDR1 ENHRY and CDR2 SYGVKD come from the germline V gene. V was pared by 6 bases and J by 0 bases, with 9 bases of the junction left unmatched. Only in-frame clones appear in the TCRdb table, and some are missing; sequencing was by immunoSEQ multiplex PCR. The profile shows fewer than 8,000 clones, 75% to 90% of them singletons. Sample time point: 2015-2016 season, pre-vaccination. Blood volume per time point ranged from about 35 to 100 mL. This receptor was taken from an adult who received the influenza vaccine. The chain is built from TRBV10-3 and TRBJ2-5, with 8 bases that match TRBD1. The material sequenced was CXCR5- memory CD4+ T cells sorted from blood, taken on the day of influenza vaccination. CDR3 amino acids: CAISPGTGNHQETQYF. The CDR3 region has the DNA TGTGCCATCAGCCCCGGGACAGGCAATCACCAAGAGACCCAGTACTTC.